This TCR beta chain derives from a study of T cells in Graves' hyperthyroidism and ophthalmopathy. Overall study results and limits: Also found in blood were most expanded thyroid clonotypes above 0.001.

The length of the CDR3 is 15 residues. From germline, CDR1 is SGHVS and CDR2 FQNEAQ. V was clipped by 4 bases and J by 1 base, with 10 bases between them. This clonotype showed up many times. Its matching antigen is unknown. RNA transcripts were the template for amplifying TCR beta CDR3 regions. With the HTBI primer set, the TCR CDR3 went through a first round of RT-PCR. TCRdb used MiXCR to reprocess the multiplex PCR reads, holding one entry per CDR3 protein. Among fewer than 750,000 distinct CDR3 sequences listed, around 15% were seen once. The chain recombines TRBV7-8 with TRBJ2-2, with D possibly being TRBD2 (6 bases). Material: blood. The sequence was collected from a woman aged 40 to 49 with Graves' ophthalmopathy. The CDR3, as DNA: TGTGCCAGCAGCTCGGGAGTAGGGAACACCGGGGAGCTGTTTTTT. This codes for CASSSGVGNTGELFF.